A single sample is the source of the 22 T cell receptor beta chains below, sequenced in a study of blood T cell repertoires in COVID-19. Profiling relied on immunoSEQ multiplex PCR, and the TCRdb table lists in-frame clones only, not all of them. In the table there are about 170,000 clones, 65% to 85% of which are singletons. Sequenced sample: peripheral blood. The receptors shown here come from a man in his 70s with active or convalescent COVID-19.

The chain carries TRBV18 and TRBJ1-1; D possibly corresponds to TRBD1 (5 bases). Germline CDR1 and CDR2: KGHSH and LQKENI. Trimming removed 3 bases from V and 5 bases from J, with 13 bases in between. This CDR3 contains 14 residues. CDR3: CASSPSAGRTEAFF. CDR3 nucleotide sequence: TGTGCCAGCTCACCCTCGGCGGGACGTACTGAAGCTTTCTTT.

The chain uses TRBV14 and TRBJ2-3; the D gene is possibly TRBD2 (5 bases). The V end lost 0 bases, the J end lost 6 bases, and 10 bases lay between the germline ends. The V gene's germline CDR1 is SGHDN and CDR2 FVKESK. CDR3 length: 14 residues. CDR3 coding DNA: TGTGCCAGCAGCCAAGATTTAGGAGGCGATACGCAGTATTTT. It translates to CASSQDLGGDTQYF. The full variable domain, in which reference TRBV14 and TRBJ2-3 provide the parts outside the CDR3, is EAGVTQFPSHSVIEKGQTVTLRCDPISGHDNLYWYRRVMGKEIKFLLHFVKESKQDESGMPNNRFLAERTGGTYSTLKVQPAELEDSGVYFCASSQDLGGDTQYFGPGTRLTVL.

V gene TRBV7-8 combines with J gene TRBJ1-1; D gene unclear. The V and J ends lost 1 base and 3 bases respectively, with 12 bases between them. This CDR3 spans 15 amino acids. CDR1 is SGHVS, CDR2 FQNEAQ, per germline. The CDR3 loop is CASSLVGGSYTEAFF. The CDR3 DNA is TGTGCCAGCAGCTTAGTAGGAGGCTCCTACACTGAAGCTTTCTTT.

J is TRBJ1-4 and V is TRBV2; D possibly corresponds to TRBD1 (5 bases). This CDR3 has 14 residues. Deletions cut 6 bases from V and 8 bases from J, with 16 bases between. Per the germline V gene, CDR1 is SNHLY and CDR2 is FYNNEI. CDR3 sequence: CASSAGSSLEKLFF. CDR3 bases: TGTGCCAGCAGCGCAGGGTCGTCCTTGGAAAAACTGTTTTTT.

Note on this clone: An end of the junction does not agree with germline; a read error may underlie this. J is TRBJ2-3 and V is TRBV7-7, with TRBD2 matching over 10 bases. The CDR3 spans 15 residues. The germline V gene has CDR1 SSHAT and CDR2 FNYEAQ (reference sequence). The DNA of the CDR3 is TGTGCTAGCAGCGCTCTAGCGGGAGAATCAGATACGCAGTATTTT. The encoded protein is CASSALAGESDTQYF.

The chain carries TRBV5-4 and TRBJ2-7; 15 bases are a match to TRBD2. This CDR3 is built from 15 residues. J gave up 5 bases and V 4 bases, and 4 bases lay outside the gene matches. The V gene's germline CDR1 is SGHNT and CDR2 YYREEE (reference sequence). CDR3 sequence: CASSVGLAGGNEQYF. The CDR3 nucleotides read TGTGCCAGCAGCGTCGGACTAGCGGGAGGGAACGAGCAGTACTTC. The whole variable domain, filled in from reference TRBV5-4 and TRBJ2-7, reads ETGVTQSPTHLIKTRGQQVTLRCSSQSGHNTVSWYQQALGQGPQFIFQYYREEENGRGNFPPRFSGLQFPNYSSELNVNALELDDSALYLCASSVGLAGGNEQYFGPGTRLTVT.

V and J are TRBV27 and TRBJ1-4; D unresolved. Deletions cut 4 bases from V and 5 bases from J, with 14 bases between. The CDR3 runs to 15 residues. The germline gives CDR1 MNHEY, CDR2 SMNVEV (reference sequence). The CDR3 DNA is TGTGCCAGCAGTTCTAGACGGAGGAACAATGAAAAACTGTTTTTT. It codes for CASSSRRRNNEKLFF. The full variable domain, with the rest looked up from reference TRBV27 and TRBJ1-4, is EAQVTQNPRYLITVTGKKLTVTCSQNMNHEYMSWYRQDPGLGLRQIYYSMNVEVTDKGDVPEGYKVSRKEKRNFPLILESPSPNQTSLYFCASSSRRRNNEKLFFGSGTQLSVL.

This clone was seen more than once but under ten times. The J gene is TRBJ1-1, the V gene TRBV10-3; tentatively, D is TRBD1 (6 bases). The V end lost 7 bases, the J end lost 0 bases, and 24 bases lay between the germline ends. Germline V lookup: CDR1 ENHRY, CDR2 SYGVKD. The length of the CDR3 is 18 residues. The CDR3 DNA reads TGTGCCATCAAACACGGGGCGGCAAAAGGGGGTTTGAACACTGAAGCTTTCTTT. This encodes CAIKHGAAKGGLNTEAFF.

This rearrangement joins TRBV7-2 to TRBJ2-7, with 8 nucleotides matching TRBD2. The CDR3 totals 18 residues. Per germline, CDR1 SGHTA and CDR2 FQGNSA. V trimming: 4 bases; J trimming: 3 bases; junction bases outside the gene matches: 17. CDR3 coding DNA: TGTGCCAGCAGCTCTCGAGGGGCTTCAGGACTAGCTGTCTACGAGCAGTACTTC. Its protein product is CASSSRGASGLAVYEQYF. The whole variable domain, remainder taken from reference TRBV7-2 and TRBJ2-7, is GAGVSQSPSNKVTEKGKDVELRCDPISGHTALYWYRQSLGQGLEFLIYFQGNSAPDKSGLPSDRFSAERTGGSVSTLTIQRTQQEDSAVYLCASSSRGASGLAVYEQYFGPGTRLTVT.

This clone was found once. The V and J genes are TRBV7-8 and TRBJ1-6, with 8 bases aligning to TRBD1. Germline assignment: CDR1 SGHVS and CDR2 FQNEAQ. The V gene end was trimmed by 5 bases and the J gene end by 10 bases; junction bases not matched to a gene: 10. CDR3 size: 15 residues. The CDR3 nucleotides read TGTGCCAGCAGCCTAACCGGGACAGGTCGATCACCCCTCCACTTT. This sequence encodes CASSLTGTGRSPLHF.

The J gene is TRBJ2-7, the V gene TRBV7-8, with D possibly being TRBD1 (5 bases). With 6 bases removed from V and 0 bases from J, the gap between germline ends came to 15 bases. The CDR3 spans 15 residues. The germline V gene has CDR1 SGHVS and CDR2 FQNEAQ. Written as DNA, the CDR3 is TGTGCCAGCAGTCCACTCCCCAGGGACTCCTACGAGCAGTACTTC. Translation: CASSPLPRDSYEQYF.

As regards this clone: Other nucleotide sequences from this sample produce the same CDR3. The V and J genes are TRBV18 and TRBJ1-1; maybe TRBD1 (5 bases). Deletions cut 3 bases from V and 5 bases from J, with 13 bases between. The CDR3 is made up of 14 amino acids. Per germline, CDR1 KGHSH and CDR2 LQKENI. This CDR3 reads CASSPTGGRTEAFF. CDR3 DNA: TGTGCCAGCTCACCTACGGGGGGAAGGACTGAAGCTTTCTTT.

This sequence joins TRBV2 and TRBJ1-2; D call uncertain. This CDR3 is 15 amino acids long. Trimming pared 0 bases from V and 8 bases from J, leaving 16 bases between. Per germline, CDR1 SNHLY and CDR2 FYNNEI. Written as DNA, the CDR3 is TGTGCCAGCAGTGAAGCCGGAACAGCGGGGTTCGGCTACACCTTC. Translated, it gives CASSEAGTAGFGYTF.

The chain links TRBV18 to TRBJ2-7, with 12 bases lining up with TRBD2. J lost 3 bases, V lost 3 bases, and 3 bases had no gene match. There are 15 residues in the CDR3. CDR1 is KGHSH and CDR2 is LQKENI in the germline V gene. In nucleotides, the CDR3 is TGTGCCAGCTCACCTGGACTAGCGGGGATCTACGAGCAGTACTTC. It yields the protein CASSPGLAGIYEQYF.

This clone was found a few times. The gene calls are TRBV7-2 and TRBJ2-5; D not resolved. The V gene lost 3 bases and the J gene lost 2 bases, with 10 bases spanning the gap. The CDR3 sequence is 14 residues long. CDR1 is SGHTA and CDR2 is FQGNSA in the germline V gene. CDR3 protein: CASSFDSMQETQYF. The CDR3 region has the DNA TGTGCCAGCAGCTTTGATAGTATGCAAGAGACCCAGTACTTC.

The rearrangement uses TRBV7-8 and TRBJ2-2; 12 bases match TRBD2. CDR1 SGHVS and CDR2 FQNEAQ come from the germline V gene. CDR3 length: 16 amino acids. The V segment lost 3 bases and the J segment 6 bases; nucleotides outside the gene matches: 5. The CDR3 nucleotides read TGTGCCAGCAGCTTGACTAGCGGGAGCTGGTCCGGGGAGCTGTTTTTT. This sequence encodes CASSLTSGSWSGELFF.

The table lists this clone with a few counts. The rearrangement links TRBV19 to TRBJ2-1; maybe TRBD2 (7 bases). Looked up from germline, CDR1 is LNHDA and CDR2 is SQIVND (reference sequence). V dropped 7 bases and J dropped 5 bases, with 18 bases sitting between them. CDR3 length: 15 residues. This CDR3 is CASNPGGLRNNEQFF. CDR3 nucleotide sequence: TGTGCCAGTAACCCGGGGGGCCTCCGCAACAATGAGCAGTTCTTC.

The V gene is TRBV3-1 (or the pseudogene TRBV3-2), the J gene TRBJ1-2, with 8 positions matching TRBD1. Per the germline V gene, CDR1 is LGHDT and CDR2 is YNNKEL (reference sequence). V shed 1 base, J shed 8 bases, and the junction held 6 bases outside the gene matches. The CDR3 contains 14 residues. This CDR3 reads CASSQGQGLQGYTF. The CDR3 DNA is TGTGCCAGCAGCCAAGGACAGGGGCTCCAGGGCTACACCTTC.

Concerning this clone itself: Mismatch with germline at one junction end may stem from a read error. The V call is TRBV18, the J call TRBJ1-1, with TRBD1 as a possible D gene (5 bases). The CDR3 is 17 amino acids. Germline CDR1 and CDR2: KGHSH and LQKENI. The CDR3 sequence is CTSSQRTGTRRNTEAFF. CDR3 coding DNA: TGTACCAGCTCACAAAGGACCGGGACTAGGAGGAACACTGAAGCTTTCTTT.

J is TRBJ2-1 and V is TRBV2; perhaps TRBD1 as D (5 bases). This CDR3 has 13 residues. CDR1 is SNHLY and CDR2 is FYNNEI in the germline V gene. The V and J ends lost 0 bases and 13 bases respectively, with 13 bases between them. This CDR3 is CASSEAGQGYQFF. CDR3 sequence (DNA): TGTGCCAGCAGTGAAGCTGGGCAGGGCTATCAGTTCTTC.

The chain joins TRBV7-2 to TRBJ2-4, with D uncertain. The CDR3 has 11 amino acids. V shed 7 bases and J shed 5 bases, with 6 bases lying between them. Germline V gene data show CDR1 as SGHTA and CDR2 as FQGNSA. CDR3 bases: TGTGCCAGCACCCTACAAAACATTCAGTACTTC. Amino acid sequence: CASTLQNIQYF.

The chain combines TRBV11-3 with TRBJ2-2; the D is unclear. CDR1 and CDR2 (germline): SGHNT, YENEEA. Trimming pared 5 bases from V and 0 bases from J, leaving 10 bases between. This CDR3 is built from 15 residues. This CDR3 reads CASSHKSSNTGELFF. The CDR3 nucleotides are TGTGCCAGCAGCCACAAAAGTTCGAACACCGGGGAGCTGTTTTTT.